This TCR beta chain was recorded in a study of T-cell reconstitution after alpha-beta-depleted transplantation in children. General study points: Surviving recipient T cells and intrathymic progenitors accounted for some patients' high TCRbeta diversity at day 60.

Unique molecular identifiers were built into the TCRbeta library. A single record per CDR3 protein comes from TCRdb applying MiXCR to the PCR reads. The table records about 340,000 distinct CDR3 sequences, 15% to 20% of them present only once. Germline CDR1 SQVTM, CDR2 ANQGSEA. Trimming took 4 bases from V and 7 from J, leaving 18 bases between them. The CDR3 covers 14 residues. This clonotype was seen more than once but under ten times. Its target is not known. The source of this sequence is a male patient between 2 and 10 years old who had a stem cell transplant for acute lymphoblastic leukemia, so the T cells may come from the graft donor. The specimen comprised PBMCs, mostly from graft donor cells, sampled 360 days after TCRalphabeta/CD19-depleted stem cell transplant. The J gene is TRBJ2-3, the V gene TRBV29-1; weak D call: TRBD2 (5 bases). As DNA, the CDR3 is TGCAGCGTTGTACTTGCGGGCGGAATGAATACGCAGTATTTT. This sequence encodes CSVVLAGGMNTQYF.